This is a list of T cell receptor beta chains from one sample in a study of siplizumab effects on memory and regulatory T cells. Produced via immunoSEQ multiplex PCR; TCRdb's table is partial and in-frame only. The repertoire holds approximately 40,000 clones, with approximately 88% as singletons. Sequencing was carried out using naive CD4+ T cells sorted from blood. The receptor source for this set is a human donor in good health. Both conserved end residues are part of each CDR3. Each record gives: J gene, clone size, D gene, V gene, CDR3 protein, CDR3 DNA. D genes are given only for firm matches. Only some rows state a clone size, as once, few, many or a class for expanded clones.

J: TRBJ2-2; size: -; D: -; V: TRBV10-1; CDR3: CASSSNNRGELFF; DNA: TGCGCCAGCAGTTCGAACAATCGCGGTGAGCTGTTTTTT
J: TRBJ2-1; size: -; D: -; V: TRBV5-8; CDR3: CASRSGRGGSYNEQFF; DNA: TGTGCCAGCAGAAGCGGGCGCGGAGGCTCCTACAATGAGCAGTTCTTC
J: TRBJ2-7; size: few; D: TRBD1; V: TRBV18; CDR3: CASSPRTGIPYEQYF; DNA: TGTGCCAGCTCCCCCCGGACAGGGATTCCCTACGAGCAGTACTTC
J: TRBJ1-5; size: -; D: TRBD1; V: TRBV30; CDR3: CAWSTGGGNQPQHF; DNA: TGTGCCTGGAGCACAGGGGGTGGCAATCAGCCCCAGCATTTT
J: TRBJ1-2; size: -; D: -; V: TRBV5-1; CDR3: CASSPFSLTSNYGYTF; DNA: TGCGCCAGCAGTCCGTTCAGCTTAACCTCTAACTATGGCTACACCTTC
J: TRBJ2-7; size: -; D: TRBD1; V: TRBV7-9; CDR3: CASSKDRGYEQYF; DNA: TGTGCCAGCAGCAAGGACAGGGGCTACGAGCAGTACTTC
J: TRBJ2-1; size: -; D: -; V: TRBV9; CDR3: CASSKGGNFYNEQFF; DNA: TGTGCCAGCAGTAAGGGCGGGAACTTCTACAATGAGCAGTTCTTC
J: TRBJ1-4; size: -; D: -; V: TRBV18; CDR3: CASSPSGATNEKLFF; DNA: TGTGCCAGCTCACCGTCAGGGGCCACTAATGAAAAACTGTTTTTT
J: TRBJ2-7; size: -; D: -; V: TRBV28; CDR3: CASSSGQSYEQYF; DNA: TGTGCCAGCAGTTCCGGACAGAGCTACGAGCAGTACTTC
J: TRBJ2-5; size: -; D: -; V: TRBV18; CDR3: CASSPAETQYF; DNA: TGTGCCAGCTCACCCGCAGAGACCCAGTACTTC
J: TRBJ2-7; size: once; D: -; V: TRBV6-1; CDR3: CASSSPYEQYF; DNA: TGTGCCAGCAGTTCACCATACGAGCAGTACTTC
J: TRBJ1-2; size: -; D: TRBD1; V: TRBV20-1; CDR3: CSAWTGGGYTF; DNA: TGCAGTGCCTGGACAGGGGGAGGCTACACCTTC
J: TRBJ2-7; size: -; D: TRBD1; V: TRBV19; CDR3: CASSTAGTASYEQYF; DNA: TGTGCCAGTAGCACGGCCGGGACAGCCTCCTACGAGCAGTACTTC
J: TRBJ2-3; size: -; D: -; V: TRBV5-1; CDR3: CASSLGEDTQYF; DNA: TGCGCCAGCAGCTTGGGGGAAGATACGCAGTATTTT
J: TRBJ1-3; size: -; D: TRBD1; V: TRBV7-8; CDR3: CASSLVSPGQYSGNTIYF; DNA: TGTGCCAGCAGCTTGGTTTCTCCGGGACAGTACTCTGGAAACACCATATATTTT
J: TRBJ2-2; size: -; D: -; V: TRBV11-3; CDR3: CASSLNTGELFF; DNA: TGTGCCAGCAGCCTGAACACCGGGGAGCTGTTTTTT
J: TRBJ1-6; size: -; D: -; V: TRBV19; CDR3: CASSPSPNSPLHF; DNA: TGTGCCAGTAGTCCTTCCCCGAATTCACCCCTCCACTTT
J: TRBJ2-1; size: -; D: TRBD1; V: TRBV5-6; CDR3: CASSSGQGSYNEQFF; DNA: TGTGCCAGCAGCTCAGGACAGGGTTCCTACAATGAGCAGTTCTTC
J: TRBJ1-2; size: -; D: -; V: TRBV7-2; CDR3: CASTKRAVGHYGYTF; DNA: TGTGCCAGCACCAAGAGGGCAGTCGGGCACTATGGCTACACCTTC
J: TRBJ2-5; size: -; D: TRBD1; V: TRBV9; CDR3: CASTYGQGYETQYF; DNA: TGTGCCAGCACCTACGGACAGGGATATGAGACCCAGTACTTC
J: TRBJ1-2; size: -; D: -; V: TRBV11-2; CDR3: CASSLTQRGPGYTF; DNA: TGTGCCAGCAGCTTGACCCAAAGGGGCCCTGGCTACACCTTC
J: TRBJ2-5; size: -; D: -; V: TRBV5-8; CDR3: CASSRDFKETQYF; DNA: TGTGCCAGCAGCCGGGACTTCAAAGAGACCCAGTACTTC
J: TRBJ1-2; size: few; D: -; V: TRBV5-6; CDR3: CASSSGEGIYGYTF; DNA: TGTGCCAGCAGCTCCGGGGAGGGGATCTATGGCTACACCTTC
J: TRBJ2-5; size: -; D: -; V: TRBV6-5; CDR3: CASTQSGRETQYF; DNA: TGTGCCAGCACCCAAAGTGGTCGGGAGACCCAGTACTTC
J: TRBJ2-2; size: -; D: -; V: TRBV11-2; CDR3: CASSPAANTGELFF; DNA: TGTGCCAGCAGCCCCGCGGCGAACACCGGGGAGCTGTTTTTT
J: TRBJ1-1; size: -; D: TRBD1; V: TRBV6-1; CDR3: CASSLTGRTEAFF; DNA: TGTGCCAGCAGTTTGACAGGGCGGACTGAAGCTTTCTTT